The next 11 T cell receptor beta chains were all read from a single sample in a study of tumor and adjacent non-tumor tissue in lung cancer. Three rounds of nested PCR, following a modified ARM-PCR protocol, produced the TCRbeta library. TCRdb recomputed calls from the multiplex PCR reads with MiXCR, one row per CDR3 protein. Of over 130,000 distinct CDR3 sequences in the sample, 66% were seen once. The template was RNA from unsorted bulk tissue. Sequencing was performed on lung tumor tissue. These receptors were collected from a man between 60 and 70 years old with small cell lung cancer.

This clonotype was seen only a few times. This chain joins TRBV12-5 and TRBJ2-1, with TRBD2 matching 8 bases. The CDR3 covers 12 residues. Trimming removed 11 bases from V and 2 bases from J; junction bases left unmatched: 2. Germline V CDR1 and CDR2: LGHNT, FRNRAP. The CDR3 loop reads CAALAAYNEQFF. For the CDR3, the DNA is TGTGCTGCACTAGCGGCCTACAATGAGCAGTTCTTC.

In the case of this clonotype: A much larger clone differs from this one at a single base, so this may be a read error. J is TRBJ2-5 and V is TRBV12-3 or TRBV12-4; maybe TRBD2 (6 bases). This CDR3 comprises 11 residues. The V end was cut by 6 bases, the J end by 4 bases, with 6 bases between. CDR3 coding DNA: TGTGCCAGCAGGGAGGGAGAGACCCAGTACTTC. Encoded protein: CASREGETQYF.

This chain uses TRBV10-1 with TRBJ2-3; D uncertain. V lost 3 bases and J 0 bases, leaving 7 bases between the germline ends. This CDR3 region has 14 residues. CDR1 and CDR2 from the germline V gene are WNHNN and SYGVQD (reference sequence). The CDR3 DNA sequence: TGCGCCAGCAGTGATATCTCTAGCACAGATACGCAGTATTTT. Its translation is CASSDISSTDTQYF.

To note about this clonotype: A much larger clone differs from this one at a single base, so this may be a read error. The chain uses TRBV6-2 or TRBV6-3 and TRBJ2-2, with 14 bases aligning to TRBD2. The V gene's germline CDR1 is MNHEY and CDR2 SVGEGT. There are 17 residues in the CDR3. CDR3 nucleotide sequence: TGTGCCATCAGTCGACTAGCGGGAGGGCCCAACACCGGGGAGCTGTTTTTT. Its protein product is CAISRLAGGPNTGELFF.

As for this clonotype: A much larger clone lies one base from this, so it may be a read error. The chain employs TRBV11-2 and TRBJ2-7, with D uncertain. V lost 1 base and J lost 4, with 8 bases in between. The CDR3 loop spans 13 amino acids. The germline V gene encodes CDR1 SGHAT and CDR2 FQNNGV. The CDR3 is CASSLAAVYEQYF. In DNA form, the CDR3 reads TGTGCCAGCAGCTTAGCGGCTGTGTACGAGCAGTACTTC.

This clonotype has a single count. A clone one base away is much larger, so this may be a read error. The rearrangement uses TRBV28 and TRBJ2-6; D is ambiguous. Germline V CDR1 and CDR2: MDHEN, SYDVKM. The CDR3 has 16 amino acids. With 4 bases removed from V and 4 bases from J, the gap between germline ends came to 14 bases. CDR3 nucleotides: TGTGCCAGCAGTTCCCATAGTAGTAGAGGGGCCAACGTCCTGACTTTC. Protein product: CASSSHSSRGANVLTF.

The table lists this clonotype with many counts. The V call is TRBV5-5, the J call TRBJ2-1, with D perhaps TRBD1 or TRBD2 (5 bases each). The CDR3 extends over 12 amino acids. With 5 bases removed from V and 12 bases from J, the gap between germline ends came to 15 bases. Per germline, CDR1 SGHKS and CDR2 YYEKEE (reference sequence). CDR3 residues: CASRPQGPMQFF. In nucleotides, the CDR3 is TGTGCCAGCAGACCCCAGGGACCCATGCAGTTCTTC.

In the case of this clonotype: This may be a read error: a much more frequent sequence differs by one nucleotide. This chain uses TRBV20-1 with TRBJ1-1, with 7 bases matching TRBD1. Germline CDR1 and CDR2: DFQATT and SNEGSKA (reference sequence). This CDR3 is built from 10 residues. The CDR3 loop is CNARGGLAFF. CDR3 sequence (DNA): TGCAATGCTAGAGGGGGCTTAGCTTTCTTT.

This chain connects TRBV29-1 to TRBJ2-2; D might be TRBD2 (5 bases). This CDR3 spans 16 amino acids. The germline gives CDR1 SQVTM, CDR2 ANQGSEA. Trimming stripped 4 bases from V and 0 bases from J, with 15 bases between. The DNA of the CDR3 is TGCAGCGTTGTAGGTGCACTAGTGGCGAACACCGGGGAGCTGTTTTTT. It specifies CSVVGALVANTGELFF.

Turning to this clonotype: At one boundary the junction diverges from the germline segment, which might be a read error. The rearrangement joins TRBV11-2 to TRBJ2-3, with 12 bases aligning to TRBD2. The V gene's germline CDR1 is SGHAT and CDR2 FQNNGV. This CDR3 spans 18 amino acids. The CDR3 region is CASSSLLLAGGPTDRQYF. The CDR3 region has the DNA TGTGCCAGCAGTTCACTTCTCCTAGCGGGAGGGCCCACAGATAGGCAGTATTTT. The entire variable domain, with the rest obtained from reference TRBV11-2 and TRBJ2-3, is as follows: EAGVAQSPRYKIIEKRQSVAFWCNPISGHATLYWYQQILGQGPKLLIQFQNNGVVDDSQLPKDRFSAERLKGVDSTLKIQPAKLEDSAVYLCASSSLLLAGGPTDRQYFGPGTRLTVL.

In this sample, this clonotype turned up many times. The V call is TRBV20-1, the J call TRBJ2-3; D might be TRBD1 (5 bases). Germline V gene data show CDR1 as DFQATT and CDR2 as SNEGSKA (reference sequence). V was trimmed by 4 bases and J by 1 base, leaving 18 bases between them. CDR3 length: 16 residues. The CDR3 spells CSATSKGQGGTDTQYF. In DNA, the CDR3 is TGCAGTGCTACCTCCAAGGGTCAGGGTGGCACAGATACGCAGTATTTT.